This entry features one T cell receptor (beta chain) sequence. Antigen: not known. The data were produced by immunoSEQ multiplex PCR, yet TCRdb's version contains in-frame clones alone and is incomplete. The table shows more than 20,000 clones, with under 75% occurring only once. The V gene's germline CDR1 is SGHAT and CDR2 FQDESV (reference sequence). V trimming: 3 bases; J trimming: 5 bases; junction bases outside the gene matches: 3. The CDR3 is 13 amino acids. With the ViraFEST assay, the study expanded antigen-specific CD4+ T cells using viral peptide pools, then sequenced them. Cells that had been cultured for 10 days were the source of isolated CD4+ T cells. By PCR, the person was confirmed to have had SARS-CoV-2 infection between March and December 2020. This sample was taken from a study of vaccination effects on CD4 cells after COVID-19.

This TCR derives from a human donor who had a prior SARS-CoV-2 infection. The specimen was CD4+ T cells from PBMCs cultured with SARS-CoV-2 spike peptides, collected before COVID-19 vaccination. This sequence joins TRBV11-1 and TRBJ2-5, with TRBD2 matching over 7 bases. CDR3 bases: TGTGCCAGCAGCTTCGGGGGGAAGGAGACCCAGTACTTC. Its protein is CASSFGGKETQYF.